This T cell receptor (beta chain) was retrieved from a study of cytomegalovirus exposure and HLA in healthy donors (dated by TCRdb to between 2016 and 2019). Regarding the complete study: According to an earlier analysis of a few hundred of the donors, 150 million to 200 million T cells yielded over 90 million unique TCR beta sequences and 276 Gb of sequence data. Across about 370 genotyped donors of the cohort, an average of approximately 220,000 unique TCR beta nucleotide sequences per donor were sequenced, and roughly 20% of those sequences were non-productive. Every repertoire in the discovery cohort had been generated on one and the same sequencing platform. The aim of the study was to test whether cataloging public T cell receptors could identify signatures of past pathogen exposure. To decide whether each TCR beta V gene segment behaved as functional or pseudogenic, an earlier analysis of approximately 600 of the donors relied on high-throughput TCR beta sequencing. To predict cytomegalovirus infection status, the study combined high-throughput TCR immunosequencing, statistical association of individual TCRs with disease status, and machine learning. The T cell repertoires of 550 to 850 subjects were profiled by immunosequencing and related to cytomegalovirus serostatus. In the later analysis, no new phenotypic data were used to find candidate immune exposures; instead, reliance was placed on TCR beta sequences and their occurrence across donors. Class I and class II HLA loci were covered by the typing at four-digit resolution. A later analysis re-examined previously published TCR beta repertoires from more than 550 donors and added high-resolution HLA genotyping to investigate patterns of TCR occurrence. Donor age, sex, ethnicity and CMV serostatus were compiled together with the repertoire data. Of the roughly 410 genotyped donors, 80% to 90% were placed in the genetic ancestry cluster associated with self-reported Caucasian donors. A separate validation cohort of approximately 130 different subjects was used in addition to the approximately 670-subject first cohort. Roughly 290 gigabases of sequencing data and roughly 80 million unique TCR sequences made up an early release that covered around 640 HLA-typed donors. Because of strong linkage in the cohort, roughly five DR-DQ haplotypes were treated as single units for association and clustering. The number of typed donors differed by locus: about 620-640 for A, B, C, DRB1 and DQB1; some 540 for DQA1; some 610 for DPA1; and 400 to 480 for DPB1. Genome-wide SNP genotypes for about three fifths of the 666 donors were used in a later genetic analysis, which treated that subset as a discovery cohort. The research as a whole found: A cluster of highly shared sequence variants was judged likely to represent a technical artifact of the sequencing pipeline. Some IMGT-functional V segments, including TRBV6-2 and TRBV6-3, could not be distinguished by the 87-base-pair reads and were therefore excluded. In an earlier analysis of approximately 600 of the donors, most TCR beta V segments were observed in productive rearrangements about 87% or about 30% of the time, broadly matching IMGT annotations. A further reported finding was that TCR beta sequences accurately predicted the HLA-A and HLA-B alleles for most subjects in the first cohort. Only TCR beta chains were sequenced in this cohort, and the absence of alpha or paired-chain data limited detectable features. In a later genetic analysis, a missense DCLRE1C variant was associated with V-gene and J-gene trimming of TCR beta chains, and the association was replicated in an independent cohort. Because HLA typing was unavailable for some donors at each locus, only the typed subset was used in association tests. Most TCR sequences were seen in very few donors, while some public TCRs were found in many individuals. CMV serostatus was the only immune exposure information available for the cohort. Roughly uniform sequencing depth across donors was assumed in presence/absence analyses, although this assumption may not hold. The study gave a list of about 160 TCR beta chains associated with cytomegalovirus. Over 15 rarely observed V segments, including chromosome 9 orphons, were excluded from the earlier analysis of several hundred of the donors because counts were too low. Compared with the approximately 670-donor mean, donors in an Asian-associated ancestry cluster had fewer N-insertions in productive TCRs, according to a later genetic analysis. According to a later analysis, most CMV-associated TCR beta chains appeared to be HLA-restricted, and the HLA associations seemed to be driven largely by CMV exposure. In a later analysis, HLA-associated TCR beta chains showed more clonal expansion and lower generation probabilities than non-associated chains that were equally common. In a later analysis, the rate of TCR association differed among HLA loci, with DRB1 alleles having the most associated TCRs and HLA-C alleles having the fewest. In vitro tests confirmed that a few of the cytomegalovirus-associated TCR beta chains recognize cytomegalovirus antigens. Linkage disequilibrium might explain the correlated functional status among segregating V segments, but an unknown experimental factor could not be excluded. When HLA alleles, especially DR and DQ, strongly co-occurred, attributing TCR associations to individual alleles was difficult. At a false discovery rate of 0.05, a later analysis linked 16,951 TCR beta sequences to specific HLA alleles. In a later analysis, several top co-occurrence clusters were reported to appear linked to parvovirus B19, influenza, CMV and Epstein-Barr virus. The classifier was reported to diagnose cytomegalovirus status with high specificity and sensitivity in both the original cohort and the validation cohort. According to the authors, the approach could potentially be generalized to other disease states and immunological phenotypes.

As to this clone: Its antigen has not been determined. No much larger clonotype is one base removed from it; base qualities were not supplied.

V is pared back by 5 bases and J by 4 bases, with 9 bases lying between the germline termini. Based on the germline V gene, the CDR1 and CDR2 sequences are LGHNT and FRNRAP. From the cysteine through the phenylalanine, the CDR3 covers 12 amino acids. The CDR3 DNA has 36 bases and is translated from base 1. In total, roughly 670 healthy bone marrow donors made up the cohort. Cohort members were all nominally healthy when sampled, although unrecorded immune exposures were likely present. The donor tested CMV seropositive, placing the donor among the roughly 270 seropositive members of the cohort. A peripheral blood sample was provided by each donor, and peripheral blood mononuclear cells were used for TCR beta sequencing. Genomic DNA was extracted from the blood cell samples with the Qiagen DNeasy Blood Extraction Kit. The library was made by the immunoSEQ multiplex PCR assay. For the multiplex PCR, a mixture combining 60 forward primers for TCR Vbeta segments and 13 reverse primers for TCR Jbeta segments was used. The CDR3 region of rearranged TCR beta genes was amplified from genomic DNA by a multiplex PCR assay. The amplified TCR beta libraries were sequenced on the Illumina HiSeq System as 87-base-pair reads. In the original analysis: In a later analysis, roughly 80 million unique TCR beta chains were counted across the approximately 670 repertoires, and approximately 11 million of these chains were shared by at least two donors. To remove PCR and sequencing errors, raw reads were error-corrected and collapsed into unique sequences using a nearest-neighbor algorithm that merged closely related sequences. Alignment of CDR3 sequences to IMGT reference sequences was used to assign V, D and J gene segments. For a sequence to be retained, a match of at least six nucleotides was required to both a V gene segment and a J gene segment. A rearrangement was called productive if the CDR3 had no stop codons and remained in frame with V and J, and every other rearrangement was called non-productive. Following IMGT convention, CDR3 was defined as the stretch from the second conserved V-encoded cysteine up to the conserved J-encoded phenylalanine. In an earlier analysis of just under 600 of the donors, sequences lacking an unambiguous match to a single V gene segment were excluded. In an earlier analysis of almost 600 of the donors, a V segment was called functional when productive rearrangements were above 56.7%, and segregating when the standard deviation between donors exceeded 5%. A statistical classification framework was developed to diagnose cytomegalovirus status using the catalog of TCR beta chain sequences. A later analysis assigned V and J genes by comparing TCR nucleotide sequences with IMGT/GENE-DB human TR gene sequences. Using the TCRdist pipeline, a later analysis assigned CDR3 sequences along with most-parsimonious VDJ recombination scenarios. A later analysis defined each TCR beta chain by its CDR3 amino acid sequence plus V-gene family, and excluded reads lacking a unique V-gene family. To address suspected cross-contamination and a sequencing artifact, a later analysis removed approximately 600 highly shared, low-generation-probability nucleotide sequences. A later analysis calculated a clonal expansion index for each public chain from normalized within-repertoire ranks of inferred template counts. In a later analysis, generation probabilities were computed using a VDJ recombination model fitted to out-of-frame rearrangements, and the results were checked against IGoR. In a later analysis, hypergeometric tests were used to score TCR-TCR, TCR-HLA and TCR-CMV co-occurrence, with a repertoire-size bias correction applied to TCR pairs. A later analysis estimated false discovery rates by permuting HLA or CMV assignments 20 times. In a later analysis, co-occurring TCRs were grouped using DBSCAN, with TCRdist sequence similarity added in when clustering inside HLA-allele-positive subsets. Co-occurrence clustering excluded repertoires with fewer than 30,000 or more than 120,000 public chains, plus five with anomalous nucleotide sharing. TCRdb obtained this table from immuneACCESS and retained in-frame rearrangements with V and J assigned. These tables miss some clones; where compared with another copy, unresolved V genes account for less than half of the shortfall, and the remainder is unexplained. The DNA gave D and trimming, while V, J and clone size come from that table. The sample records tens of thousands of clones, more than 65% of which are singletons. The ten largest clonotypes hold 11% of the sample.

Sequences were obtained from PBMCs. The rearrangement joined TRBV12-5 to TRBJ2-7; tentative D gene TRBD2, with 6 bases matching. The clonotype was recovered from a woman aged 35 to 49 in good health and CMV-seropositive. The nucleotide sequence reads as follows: TGTGCTAGTGGTCCGGGAGATTACGAGCAGTACTTC. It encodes CASGPGDYEQYF.